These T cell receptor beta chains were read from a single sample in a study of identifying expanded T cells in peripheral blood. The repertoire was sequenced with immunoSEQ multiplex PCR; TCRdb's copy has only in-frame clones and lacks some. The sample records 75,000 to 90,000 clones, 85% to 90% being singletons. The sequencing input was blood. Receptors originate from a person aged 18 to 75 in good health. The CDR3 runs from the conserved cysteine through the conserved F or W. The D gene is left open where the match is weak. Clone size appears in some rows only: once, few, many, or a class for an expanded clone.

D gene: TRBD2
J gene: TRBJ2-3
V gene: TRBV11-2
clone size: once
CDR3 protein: CASSFTSGVSDTQYF
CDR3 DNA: TGTGCCAGCAGCTTTACTAGCGGGGTTTCAGATACGCAGTATTTT

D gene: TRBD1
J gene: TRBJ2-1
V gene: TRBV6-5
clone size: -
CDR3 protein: CASSQGQMEYNEQFF
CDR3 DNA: TGTGCCAGCAGTCAGGGACAGATGGAATACAATGAGCAGTTCTTC

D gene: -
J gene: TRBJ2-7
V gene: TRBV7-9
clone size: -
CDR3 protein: CASSLGVVYEQYF
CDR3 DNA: TGTGCCAGCAGCTTAGGGGTGGTCTACGAGCAGTACTTC

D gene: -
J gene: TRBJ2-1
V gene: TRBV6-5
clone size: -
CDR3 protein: CASSFESRGADNEQFF
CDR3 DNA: TGTGCCAGCAGTTTCGAGTCCAGGGGTGCCGACAATGAGCAGTTCTTC

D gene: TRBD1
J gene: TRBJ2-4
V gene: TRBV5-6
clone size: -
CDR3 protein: CASSSGASTGPKNIQYF
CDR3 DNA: TGTGCCAGCAGCTCCGGGGCCTCGACAGGGCCCAAAAACATTCAGTACTTC

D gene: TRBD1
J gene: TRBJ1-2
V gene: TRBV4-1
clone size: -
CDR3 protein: CASSQAPGQALAYGYTF
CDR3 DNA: TGCGCCAGCAGCCAGGCCCCGGGACAGGCCCTAGCTTATGGCTACACCTTC

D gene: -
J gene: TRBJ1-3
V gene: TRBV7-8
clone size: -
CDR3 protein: CASSPRADQGGNTIYF
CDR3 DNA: TGTGCCAGCAGCCCGAGGGCCGACCAGGGTGGAAACACCATATATTTT

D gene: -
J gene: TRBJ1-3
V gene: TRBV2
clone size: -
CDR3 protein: CASSVQGLSSGNTIYF
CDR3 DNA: TGTGCCAGCAGTGTCCAGGGACTATCCTCTGGAAACACCATATATTTT

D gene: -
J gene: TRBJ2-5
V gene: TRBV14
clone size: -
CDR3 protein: CASSPRSSWYQETQYF
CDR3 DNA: TGTGCCAGCAGCCCCAGGTCATCATGGTACCAAGAGACCCAGTACTTC

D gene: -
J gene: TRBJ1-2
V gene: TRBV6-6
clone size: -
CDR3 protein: CASSYSVVGYYGYTF
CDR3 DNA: TGTGCCAGCAGTTACTCGGTAGTCGGATACTATGGCTACACCTTC

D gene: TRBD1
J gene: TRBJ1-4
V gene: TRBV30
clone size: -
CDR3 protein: CAWRSPGQFNEKLFF
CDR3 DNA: TGTGCCTGGAGGAGTCCGGGACAGTTTAATGAAAAACTGTTTTTT

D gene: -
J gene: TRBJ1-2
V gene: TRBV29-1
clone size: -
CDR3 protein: CSVDARREGFDYGYTF
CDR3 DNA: TGCAGCGTTGACGCTCGGCGGGAGGGATTTGACTATGGCTACACCTTC

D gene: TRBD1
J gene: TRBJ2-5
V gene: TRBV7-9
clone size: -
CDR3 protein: CASSLGAGGQETQYF
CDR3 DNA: TGTGCCAGCAGCTTAGGGGCAGGGGGCCAAGAGACCCAGTACTTC

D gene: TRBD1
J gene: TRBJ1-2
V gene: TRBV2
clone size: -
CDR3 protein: CASRPTGFDYGYTF
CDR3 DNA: TGTGCCAGCAGACCGACAGGGTTCGACTATGGCTACACCTTC